One T cell receptor (beta chain) is described in this entry. Its antigen is currently unknown. The V gene's germline CDR1 is SGHTA and CDR2 FQGNSA. V was clipped by 1 base and J by 5 bases; unmatched bases: 1. There are 14 residues in the CDR3. The data stem from a study of siplizumab effects on memory and regulatory T cells. Study findings and constraints: Siplizumab conditions gave an average of almost 70% Treg-derived mappable alloreactive CD4+ clones, versus about 30% for controls. The diversity of naive T cells seemed greater than that of memory cells, and their alloresponse contribution seemed major. Proliferating CD4+ or CD8+ clones, roughly 80-97% of them, lacked an assignable naive or memory phenotype.

For every sample, about 10^5 TCR templates were assayed. Measured with immunoSEQ multiplex PCR; TCRdb has only the in-frame clones, and not every one. The table lists about 56,000 clones, approximately 97% of them singletons. What was sequenced was naive CD8+ T cells sorted from blood. This receptor was identified in a human donor in good health. This rearrangement joins TRBV7-2 to TRBJ2-7, with 11 bases fitting TRBD2. In DNA form, the CDR3 reads TGTGCCAGCAGCTTAGAACTAGCGGGAGACGAGCAGTACTTC. It encodes CASSLELAGDEQYF. Combining the CDR3 with reference TRBV7-2 and TRBJ2-7 gives the whole variable domain GAGVSQSPSNKVTEKGKDVELRCDPISGHTALYWYRQSLGQGLEFLIYFQGNSAPDKSGLPSDRFSAERTGGSVSTLTIQRTQQEDSAVYLCASSLELAGDEQYFGPGTRLTVT.